These 8 T cell receptor beta chains were sequenced from one sample in a study of CD8 T cells in Susac syndrome. Reverse transcription of about 0.5 to 1 ug RNA was carried out with random hexamers. TCRdb redid the calling of the immunoSEQ multiplex PCR reads with MiXCR, one entry per CDR3 protein. The table lists more than 110,000 distinct CDR3 sequences, roughly 94% of them singletons. The sample taken for sequencing was CD4+ T cells from PBMCs. The origin of the receptors is a human donor with Susac syndrome.

The chain links TRBV12-3 or TRBV12-4 to TRBJ2-5, with a weak D call TRBD1 (5 bases). This CDR3 has 14 residues. Trimming left V 5 bases short and J 1 base short, with 11 bases between. As DNA, the CDR3 is TGTGCCAGCAGTCTCGGACACGTCCAAGAGACCCAGTACTTC. It specifies CASSLGHVQETQYF.

This chain links TRBV20-1 with TRBJ1-2; 7 bases fit TRBD1. Looked up from germline, CDR1 is DFQATT and CDR2 is SNEGSKA (reference sequence). V shed 6 bases and J 5 bases; nucleotides not matched to a gene: 12. There are 14 residues in the CDR3. CDR3 sequence: CSARVLTGEYGYTF. CDR3 DNA: TGCAGTGCCCGAGTACTTACAGGGGAGTATGGCTACACCTTC.

This clonotype occurred once. DNA for the CDR3: TGTGCCAGCAGCCCACTCCCTAGGCAGAACCAAGAGACCCAGTACTTC. Residues: CASSPLPRQNQETQYF. V is TRBV12-3 or TRBV12-4 and J is TRBJ2-5, with D unclear. The CDR3 contains 16 residues. V was trimmed by 6 bases and J by 0 bases, leaving 17 bases between them.

The V gene is TRBV6-6, the J gene TRBJ1-3; D is undetermined. The CDR3 is 12 residues long. Trimming pared 0 bases from V and 9 bases from J, leaving 6 bases between. Germline assignment: CDR1 MNHNY and CDR2 SVGAGI (reference sequence). The CDR3 nucleotides are TGTGCCAGCAGTTACTCGAAGGCCACCATATATTTT. This translates into CASSYSKATIYF.

The sample holds one count of this clonotype. V and J are TRBV20-1 and TRBJ1-2; TRBD1 is a possible D gene (5 bases). The V gene's germline CDR1 is DFQATT and CDR2 SNEGSKA (reference sequence). CDR3 length: 13 residues. V was pared by 0 bases and J by 4 bases, with 9 bases between. DNA for the CDR3: TGCAGTGCTAGAGATACAGGCAGCTATGGCTACACCTTC. Its protein product is CSARDTGSYGYTF.

The rearrangement links TRBV30 to TRBJ1-3; TRBD1 is a possible D gene (6 bases). The CDR3 is 14 amino acids. Trimming took off 1 base at V and 1 base at J, with 8 bases between the two ends. CDR1 and CDR2 from the germline V gene are GTSNPN and SVGIG (reference sequence). The CDR3 DNA sequence: TGTGCCTGGAGTGCCAGGGGATCTGGAAACACCATATATTTT. It codes for CAWSARGSGNTIYF.

The chain employs TRBV7-9 and TRBJ1-1; no definite D call. The CDR3 has 13 amino acids. With 1 base removed from V and 0 bases from J, the gap between germline ends came to 3 bases. The germline V gene encodes CDR1 SEHNR and CDR2 FQNEAQ (reference sequence). CDR3 nucleotide sequence: TGTGCCAGCAGCTTAGATATGAACACTGAAGCTTTCTTT. Protein sequence: CASSLDMNTEAFF.

V usage is TRBV5-1 and J usage is TRBJ2-3; no definite D call. The V gene lost 0 bases and the J gene lost 9 bases, with 17 bases spanning the gap. There are 15 residues in the CDR3. Looked up from germline, CDR1 is SGHRS and CDR2 is YFSETQ. The CDR3 DNA reads as TGCGCCAGCAGCTTGGTGGCTCTCCCCCGTGACACGCAGTATTTT. This sequence encodes CASSLVALPRDTQYF.